The present TCR beta chain was sequenced within a study of somatic mutations in cytotoxic T cells in rheumatoid arthritis. As for the study in general: Blood from the patient (about 33 ml EDTA) was drawn right after diagnosis, pretreatment. Flow sorting at nearly 100% purity was applied to some V beta antibody-stained T-cell populations, which included V beta1+ cells sequenced for TCRB. Study conclusions and caveats: Comparison of CD8+ T-cell clonality between rheumatoid arthritis patients and age-matched healthy controls yielded no significant difference.

Repertoires were generated with immunoSEQ multiplex PCR, while TCRdb's copy carries only in-frame clones and drops some. The sample shows 15,000 to 20,000 clones, 81% of them seen only once. V lost 4 bases, J lost 8 bases, and 8 bases lay in between. Germline-derived CDR1 and CDR2 are GTSNPN and SVGIG (reference sequence). The CDR3 runs 11 residues. A note on this clone: What it binds is not known.

J is TRBJ2-2 and V is TRBV30; D not certain. Source material: CD8+ T cells sorted from blood. The receptor's source is an adult with rheumatoid arthritis. The chain's CDR3 is CAWKERGELFF. CDR3 DNA: TGTGCCTGGAAGGAGAGGGGGGAGCTGTTTTTT.